The present T cell receptor beta chain was sequenced within a study of cytomegalovirus exposure and HLA in healthy donors. Study outcomes and limitations: Altogether, 160 or so TCR beta chains were recorded as cytomegalovirus-associated.

In the case of this clone: The antigen is unknown.

Using immunoSEQ multiplex PCR, the repertoire was profiled, and TCRdb retains in-frame clones only, with some absent. The sample has about 74,000 clones, around 94% seen once; the top ten hold 1.5% to 1.7%. J lost 6 bases, V lost 8 bases, and 3 bases had no gene match. Germline V lookup: CDR1 SGHRS, CDR2 YFSETQ. CDR3 length equals 12 residues. The source is a man aged 18 to 29 in good health and CMV-seropositive. The material sequenced was PBMCs. The chain carries TRBV5-1 and TRBJ2-2; TRBD2 aligns across 8 bases. The CDR3: CASLAGSGELFF. CDR3 nucleotide sequence: TGCGCCAGTTTAGCGGGATCCGGGGAGCTGTTTTTT.